This is a list of T cell receptor beta chains from one sample in a study of blood T cell repertoires in COVID-19. Sequencing used immunoSEQ multiplex PCR; TCRdb keeps in-frame clones, though not all of them. The table has 300,000 to 500,000 clones, around 90% seen once; the top ten hold 2% to 2.5%. The sequencing input was PBMCs or T cells enriched from blood (not recorded which). These receptors came from a woman aged 35 to 49 with acute COVID-19. Each CDR3 is given with its conserved first and last residue. Fields, in order: CDR3 DNA, CDR3 protein, J gene, D gene, V gene, clone size. D genes are given only for firm matches. Clone size is not always given. Where it is, it says once, few, many or a class for expanded clones.

cdr3_nt: TGTGCCAGCTCACCCGAGACGACAGTGGGCCCCGGGGAGCTGTTTTTT
cdr3_aa: CASSPETTVGPGELFF
j_call: TRBJ2-2
d_call: NA
v_call: TRBV18
clone_size: NA

cdr3_nt: TGTGCCAGCATCTTCCCGAACACCGGGGAGCTGTTTTTT
cdr3_aa: CASIFPNTGELFF
j_call: TRBJ2-2
d_call: NA
v_call: TRBV12-3/TRBV12-4
clone_size: NA

cdr3_nt: TGTGCCAGTAGTGTCCCCAGACAGGGCTACACTGAAGCTTTCTTT
cdr3_aa: CASSVPRQGYTEAFF
j_call: TRBJ1-1
d_call: TRBD1
v_call: TRBV19
clone_size: once

cdr3_nt: TGCGCCAGCAGCCAAATCCACACGACAGTTTCCACTGAAGCTTTCTTT
cdr3_aa: CASSQIHTTVSTEAFF
j_call: TRBJ1-1
d_call: NA
v_call: TRBV4-1
clone_size: NA

cdr3_nt: TGCAGCGTCCCCGAGCGGGGGGGCCGTCAAGAGACCCAGTACTTC
cdr3_aa: CSVPERGGRQETQYF
j_call: TRBJ2-5
d_call: TRBD2
v_call: TRBV29-1
clone_size: NA

cdr3_nt: TGTGCCAGCAGCTTAGAACTGAGGTACACTGAAGCTTTCTTT
cdr3_aa: CASSLELRYTEAFF
j_call: TRBJ1-1
d_call: NA
v_call: TRBV13
clone_size: NA

cdr3_nt: TGTGCCAGCAGCCACCCGGGACAGGGGTTTGAAAAACTGTTTTTT
cdr3_aa: CASSHPGQGFEKLFF
j_call: TRBJ1-4
d_call: TRBD1
v_call: TRBV3-1/TRBV3-2
clone_size: NA

cdr3_nt: TGTGCCAGCAGTGAAGCGGGACAGGGTTACGAGCAGTACTTC
cdr3_aa: CASSEAGQGYEQYF
j_call: TRBJ2-7
d_call: TRBD1
v_call: TRBV6-1
clone_size: NA

cdr3_nt: TGTGCCAGCAGCCGACAGGGTAGCACCGGGGAGCTGTTTTTT
cdr3_aa: CASSRQGSTGELFF
j_call: TRBJ2-2
d_call: TRBD1
v_call: TRBV3-1/TRBV3-2
clone_size: NA

cdr3_nt: TGTGCCTGGAGTGTACAGGGGGGGGCCGTAGAGACCCAGTACTTC
cdr3_aa: CAWSVQGGAVETQYF
j_call: TRBJ2-5
d_call: NA
v_call: TRBV30
clone_size: NA

cdr3_nt: TGTGCCAGCAGCCAAGATTTAGTAGCGGGGGGCGTCACCGGGGAGCTGTTTTTT
cdr3_aa: CASSQDLVAGGVTGELFF
j_call: TRBJ2-2
d_call: TRBD2
v_call: TRBV3-1/TRBV3-2
clone_size: once

cdr3_nt: TGTGCCAGCAGCCTCGCTAGCGGGGGGGCCAAAAACATTCAGTACTTC
cdr3_aa: CASSLASGGAKNIQYF
j_call: TRBJ2-4
d_call: TRBD2
v_call: TRBV5-4
clone_size: NA

cdr3_nt: TGCAGTGCCAGTCGTCCGGGACAGGGGGCGGCGGGCTACACCTTC
cdr3_aa: CSASRPGQGAAGYTF
j_call: TRBJ1-2
d_call: TRBD1
v_call: TRBV20-1
clone_size: NA

cdr3_nt: TGTGCCAGCCAGAGGACAGCGAGCTCCTACAATGAGCAGTTCTTC
cdr3_aa: CASQRTASSYNEQFF
j_call: TRBJ2-1
d_call: NA
v_call: TRBV2
clone_size: NA

cdr3_nt: TGTGCCACCAGCAGAGGAGACAGGGGGGGAGATACGCAGTATTTT
cdr3_aa: CATSRGDRGGDTQYF
j_call: TRBJ2-3
d_call: TRBD1
v_call: TRBV15
clone_size: NA

cdr3_nt: TGTGCCAGCAGACAAGAGACCGGGGGAAACACCGGGGAGCTGTTTTTT
cdr3_aa: CASRQETGGNTGELFF
j_call: TRBJ2-2
d_call: NA
v_call: TRBV14
clone_size: NA

cdr3_nt: TGTGCCAGCAGCTCCCCCGGGGAGCCCTATGGCTACACCTTC
cdr3_aa: CASSSPGEPYGYTF
j_call: TRBJ1-2
d_call: NA
v_call: TRBV7-9
clone_size: NA

cdr3_nt: TGCAGCGTTGAAATCGGAGCCTACGAGCAGTACTTC
cdr3_aa: CSVEIGAYEQYF
j_call: TRBJ2-7
d_call: NA
v_call: TRBV29-1
clone_size: once

cdr3_nt: TGCGCCAGCAGCCCGGCCACAGCCTATGGCTACACCTTC
cdr3_aa: CASSPATAYGYTF
j_call: TRBJ1-2
d_call: NA
v_call: TRBV5-1
clone_size: NA

cdr3_nt: TGTGCCAGCCTTAGGGGAACTAATGAAAAACTGTTTTTT
cdr3_aa: CASLRGTNEKLFF
j_call: TRBJ1-4
d_call: NA
v_call: TRBV6-5
clone_size: NA

cdr3_nt: TGTGCCAGCAGCCCGGACAGGGATAATTCACCCCTCCACTTT
cdr3_aa: CASSPDRDNSPLHF
j_call: TRBJ1-6
d_call: TRBD1
v_call: TRBV7-9
clone_size: NA

cdr3_nt: TGTGCCAGCAGCAATCTCCGACAGGGGGACTACGAGCAGTACTTC
cdr3_aa: CASSNLRQGDYEQYF
j_call: TRBJ2-7
d_call: TRBD1
v_call: TRBV13
clone_size: NA

cdr3_nt: TGTGCCAGTAGTATAAATCTAGCGGGGGGGCAAAATGAGCAGTTCTTC
cdr3_aa: CASSINLAGGQNEQFF
j_call: TRBJ2-1
d_call: TRBD2
v_call: TRBV19
clone_size: once

cdr3_nt: TGCAGTGGAACAGGGGACACTGAAGCTTTCTTT
cdr3_aa: CSGTGDTEAFF
j_call: TRBJ1-1
d_call: TRBD1
v_call: TRBV20-1
clone_size: once

cdr3_nt: TGTGCCAGTAGTATTTGGGGTAGCGATCCTTGGGGCACAGATACGCAGTATTTT
cdr3_aa: CASSIWGSDPWGTDTQYF
j_call: TRBJ2-3
d_call: NA
v_call: TRBV19
clone_size: once

cdr3_nt: TGTGCCAGCAGCAAAAACCCCGGACAGGGGGGGACGTATCCCCAGCATTTT
cdr3_aa: CASSKNPGQGGTYPQHF
j_call: TRBJ1-5
d_call: TRBD1
v_call: TRBV4-2
clone_size: NA

cdr3_nt: TGTGCCAGTAGTATAGCTCCCCTTTCACCCCTCCACTTT
cdr3_aa: CASSIAPLSPLHF
j_call: TRBJ1-6
d_call: NA
v_call: TRBV19
clone_size: NA

cdr3_nt: TGTGCCCAAAGGGGCAGGGGAGACTACGAGCAGTACTTC
cdr3_aa: CAQRGRGDYEQYF
j_call: TRBJ2-7
d_call: NA
v_call: TRBV30
clone_size: NA

cdr3_nt: TGTGCCAGCAGCGTCCTAGCGGCCACAGATACGCAGTATTTT
cdr3_aa: CASSVLAATDTQYF
j_call: TRBJ2-3
d_call: TRBD2
v_call: TRBV5-1
clone_size: NA

cdr3_nt: TGTGCCAGCAGCCTAACAGGGGCTAGCTCCTACGAGCAGTACTTC
cdr3_aa: CASSLTGASSYEQYF
j_call: TRBJ2-7
d_call: TRBD1
v_call: TRBV6-2/TRBV6-3
clone_size: NA

cdr3_nt: TGTGCCAGCAGCTTGGGGACAAGTGAGAATTCACCCCTCCACTTT
cdr3_aa: CASSLGTSENSPLHF
j_call: TRBJ1-6
d_call: NA
v_call: TRBV7-9
clone_size: NA

cdr3_nt: TGCGCCAGCAGCCCGGACAGGGTTAATCTCTATGGCTACACCTTC
cdr3_aa: CASSPDRVNLYGYTF
j_call: TRBJ1-2
d_call: TRBD1
v_call: TRBV5-1
clone_size: NA

cdr3_nt: TGTGCTAGTGGTTTGTCAGGGGGCAAGTTCCCCACCTACAATGAGCAGTTCTTC
cdr3_aa: CASGLSGGKFPTYNEQFF
j_call: TRBJ2-1
d_call: TRBD1
v_call: TRBV12-5
clone_size: NA

cdr3_nt: TGTGCCAGCAGCCAGGAGGCCCCTTACACTGAAGCTTTCTTT
cdr3_aa: CASSQEAPYTEAFF
j_call: TRBJ1-1
d_call: NA
v_call: TRBV3-1/TRBV3-2
clone_size: NA

cdr3_nt: TGTGCCAGCAGCTTCAGGGGTCAAGAGACCCAGTACTTC
cdr3_aa: CASSFRGQETQYF
j_call: TRBJ2-5
d_call: NA
v_call: TRBV5-5
clone_size: NA

cdr3_nt: TGTGCCAGCAGCCGAGCCCTCCAGGAAGAGACCCAGTACTTC
cdr3_aa: CASSRALQEETQYF
j_call: TRBJ2-5
d_call: NA
v_call: TRBV7-6
clone_size: NA

cdr3_nt: TGTGCCAGCAGTTCGACAGATACGCAGTATTTT
cdr3_aa: CASSSTDTQYF
j_call: TRBJ2-3
d_call: NA
v_call: TRBV12-3/TRBV12-4
clone_size: NA

cdr3_nt: TGTGCCAGCAGTCCTTGGGACGGGAGCTACGAGCAGTACTTC
cdr3_aa: CASSPWDGSYEQYF
j_call: TRBJ2-7
d_call: NA
v_call: TRBV6-5
clone_size: NA

cdr3_nt: TGTGCCACCAGTGACGCGGGACAGGGGATGGGCTACACCTTC
cdr3_aa: CATSDAGQGMGYTF
j_call: TRBJ1-2
d_call: TRBD1
v_call: TRBV24-1
clone_size: few

cdr3_nt: TGTGCCAGCTCACCGGGGGACACTAACTATGGCTACACCTTC
cdr3_aa: CASSPGDTNYGYTF
j_call: TRBJ1-2
d_call: NA
v_call: TRBV18
clone_size: NA

cdr3_nt: TGTGCCAGCAGTGAATGGAGGGGCATGGCGAAAGGCTACACCTTC
cdr3_aa: CASSEWRGMAKGYTF
j_call: TRBJ1-2
d_call: NA
v_call: TRBV6-1
clone_size: NA

cdr3_nt: TGTGCCAGCAGATCCCGGGACAGGGGACGCACATACGAGCAGTACTTC
cdr3_aa: CASRSRDRGRTYEQYF
j_call: TRBJ2-7
d_call: TRBD1
v_call: TRBV28
clone_size: NA

cdr3_nt: TGTGCCAGCAGCACCAGACAGGGTGGGAGAGATACGCAGTATTTT
cdr3_aa: CASSTRQGGRDTQYF
j_call: TRBJ2-3
d_call: TRBD1
v_call: TRBV9
clone_size: NA

cdr3_nt: TGTGCCAGCAGTGAAGAGGGACAGGGTTGGACAGATACGCAGTATTTT
cdr3_aa: CASSEEGQGWTDTQYF
j_call: TRBJ2-3
d_call: TRBD1
v_call: TRBV2
clone_size: NA

cdr3_nt: TGTGCCAGCAGCCAAGATCTCGGTCCCCGGGAGCAGTACTTC
cdr3_aa: CASSQDLGPREQYF
j_call: TRBJ2-7
d_call: NA
v_call: TRBV3-1/TRBV3-2
clone_size: NA

cdr3_nt: TGTGCCAGCAGGGAAGACAGGGGCCCAGCTTACGAGCAGTACTTC
cdr3_aa: CASREDRGPAYEQYF
j_call: TRBJ2-7
d_call: TRBD1
v_call: TRBV2
clone_size: few

cdr3_nt: TGCGCCAGCAGCAAAACGAACACAGGGAGCTCTGGAAACACCATATATTTT
cdr3_aa: CASSKTNTGSSGNTIYF
j_call: TRBJ1-3
d_call: NA
v_call: TRBV5-1
clone_size: few

cdr3_nt: TGCGCCAGCAGCTTGGACCCAGGGCCGTCGAACACTGAAGCTTTCTTT
cdr3_aa: CASSLDPGPSNTEAFF
j_call: TRBJ1-1
d_call: NA
v_call: TRBV5-1
clone_size: NA

cdr3_nt: TGTGCCAGCAGGGTCAGGGAGGGTGAAAAACTGTTTTTT
cdr3_aa: CASRVREGEKLFF
j_call: TRBJ1-4
d_call: NA
v_call: TRBV12-3/TRBV12-4
clone_size: NA

cdr3_nt: TGTGCCAGCAGCCTAACTAGCGTTGCAGATACGCAGTATTTT
cdr3_aa: CASSLTSVADTQYF
j_call: TRBJ2-3
d_call: TRBD2
v_call: TRBV7-8
clone_size: NA

cdr3_nt: TGTGCCAGCAGCCAATATACAGGGGGCACCGGGGAGCTGTTTTTT
cdr3_aa: CASSQYTGGTGELFF
j_call: TRBJ2-2
d_call: TRBD1
v_call: TRBV3-1/TRBV3-2
clone_size: few

cdr3_nt: TGTGCCAGCAGCCAAGGGATGACAGGGCCAGATACGCAGTATTTT
cdr3_aa: CASSQGMTGPDTQYF
j_call: TRBJ2-3
d_call: TRBD1
v_call: TRBV3-1/TRBV3-2
clone_size: once

cdr3_nt: TGTGCCAGCAGTCCAGGAAACAGGGGGCCTGGCTACACCTTC
cdr3_aa: CASSPGNRGPGYTF
j_call: TRBJ1-2
d_call: NA
v_call: TRBV21-1
clone_size: NA

cdr3_nt: TGCAGCGTCCCCGGGACAGAAAATGAAAAACTGTTTTTT
cdr3_aa: CSVPGTENEKLFF
j_call: TRBJ1-4
d_call: TRBD1
v_call: TRBV29-1
clone_size: NA

cdr3_nt: TGTGCCAGCAGCCATCCGACTAGCGGGGGGCAAGAGACCCAGTACTTC
cdr3_aa: CASSHPTSGGQETQYF
j_call: TRBJ2-5
d_call: TRBD2
v_call: TRBV5-4
clone_size: NA

cdr3_nt: TGTGCCATCAGGCAGGATAACACTGAAGCTTTCTTT
cdr3_aa: CAIRQDNTEAFF
j_call: TRBJ1-1
d_call: NA
v_call: TRBV10-3
clone_size: NA

cdr3_nt: TGTGCCAGTATGGGACCGGGTGGACTAGTTAGCAATCAGCCCCAGCATTTT
cdr3_aa: CASMGPGGLVSNQPQHF
j_call: TRBJ1-5
d_call: NA
v_call: TRBV19
clone_size: once

cdr3_nt: TGTGCCATCAGTGTTAACCCAGGGGCTGGAAACACCATATATTTT
cdr3_aa: CAISVNPGAGNTIYF
j_call: TRBJ1-3
d_call: NA
v_call: TRBV10-3
clone_size: NA

cdr3_nt: TGTGCCAGCAGCCAACACCGGGGACAGGGGGCCTACGAGCAGTACTTC
cdr3_aa: CASSQHRGQGAYEQYF
j_call: TRBJ2-7
d_call: TRBD1
v_call: TRBV11-2
clone_size: NA